The sample holds one count of the clone carrying this TCR beta chain. CD8 cells classed as naive were CD45RO-negative and positively selected for CCR7, excluding terminally differentiated effector memory CD45RA+ cells. The germline gives CDR1 PRHDT, CDR2 FYEKMQ (reference sequence). V trimming: 4 bases; J trimming: 0 bases; junction bases outside the gene matches: 22. The CDR3 covers 21 residues. This sample stems from a study of shared clonotypes between healthy human individuals. Background on the study: CD8 memory received one plate per donor, CD8 naive two, CD4 memory three and CD4 naive three.

Repertoires were generated with immunoSEQ multiplex PCR, while TCRdb's copy carries only in-frame clones and drops some. Of 2 million to 2.5 million clones listed, about 92% were seen once; the top ten hold around 1.7%. The chain couples TRBV13 to TRBJ2-7; 9 nucleotides align to TRBD2. This clonotype originated in a man aged 18 to 30 in good health. Some clones in this sample may be carry-over from other donors' samples. The source material was naive CD8+ T cells from PBMCs. The CDR3 loop reads CASSSSGGGGPTSGSSYEQYF. CDR3 coding DNA: TGTGCCAGCAGCTCGTCCGGCGGGGGGGGCCCTACTAGCGGTAGCTCCTACGAGCAGTACTTC. Full variable domain (missing parts from reference TRBV13 and TRBJ2-7): AAGVIQSPRHLIKEKRETATLKCYPIPRHDTVYWYQQGPGQDPQFLISFYEKMQSDKGSIPDRFSAQQFSDYHSELNMSSLELGDSALYFCASSSSGGGGPTSGSSYEQYFGPGTRLTVT.